This is a list of T cell receptor beta chains from one sample in a study of shared clonotypes between healthy human individuals. Clones were sequenced by immunoSEQ multiplex PCR, and TCRdb holds only the in-frame ones, with some missing. The data hold roughly 590,000 clones, with nearly 97% observed a single time. Material: naive CD8+ T cells sorted from blood. The receptors shown here come from a woman aged 25-40 years in good health. The CDR3 runs from the conserved cysteine through the conserved F or W. Fields, in order: V gene, D gene, clone size, J gene, CDR3 protein, CDR3 DNA. The D gene is left open where the match is weak. Rows give clone size only sometimes, using once, few, many, or a class for an expanded clone.

V: TRBV7-9; D: -; size: -; J: TRBJ2-7; CDR3: CASSGTGMAEQYF; DNA: TGTGCCAGCAGCGGTACAGGGATGGCCGAGCAGTACTTC
V: TRBV5-6; D: TRBD1; size: -; J: TRBJ1-1; CDR3: CASSILGTGLNTEAFF; DNA: TGTGCCAGCAGCATCCTAGGGACAGGATTGAACACTGAAGCTTTCTTT
V: TRBV16; D: -; size: -; J: TRBJ1-2; CDR3: CASSQSEGKSYGYTF; DNA: TGTGCCAGCAGCCAATCGGAAGGAAAGAGCTATGGCTACACCTTC
V: TRBV16; D: TRBD1; size: -; J: TRBJ2-7; CDR3: CASSLPRGQPYEQYF; DNA: TGTGCCAGCAGCCTTCCAAGGGGACAGCCCTACGAGCAGTACTTC
V: TRBV5-4; D: -; size: -; J: TRBJ2-7; CDR3: CASSLGDRYEQYF; DNA: TGTGCCAGCAGCTTGGGAGACCGCTACGAGCAGTACTTC
V: TRBV5-8; D: TRBD1; size: -; J: TRBJ1-1; CDR3: CASSFFSGQGTEAFF; DNA: TGTGCCAGCAGCTTTTTCTCCGGACAGGGCACTGAAGCTTTCTTT
V: TRBV27; D: -; size: -; J: TRBJ2-5; CDR3: CASSLARGGETQYF; DNA: TGTGCCAGCAGTTTAGCCAGGGGCGGGGAGACCCAGTACTTC
V: TRBV29-1; D: TRBD1; size: -; J: TRBJ2-5; CDR3: CSVEGTGIQETQYF; DNA: TGCAGCGTTGAGGGGACAGGGATACAAGAGACCCAGTACTTC
V: TRBV27; D: -; size: -; J: TRBJ2-6; CDR3: CASSLTTSGANVLTF; DNA: TGTGCCAGCAGTTTAACGACCTCTGGGGCCAACGTCCTGACTTTC
V: TRBV7-8; D: -; size: once; J: TRBJ1-5; CDR3: CASSLDQPQHF; DNA: TGTGCCAGCAGCTTAGATCAGCCCCAGCATTTT
V: TRBV27; D: TRBD2; size: -; J: TRBJ2-2; CDR3: CASTSFWVAGANTGELFF; DNA: TGTGCCAGTACCTCGTTTTGGGTAGCGGGTGCGAACACCGGGGAGCTGTTTTTT
V: TRBV27; D: TRBD1; size: -; J: TRBJ1-2; CDR3: CASSPRGQGYTF; DNA: TGTGCCAGCAGCCCCAGGGGGCAAGGCTACACCTTC
V: TRBV5-1; D: TRBD2; size: -; J: TRBJ2-3; CDR3: CASSLDPDAGRGKRTDTQYF; DNA: TGCGCCAGCAGCTTGGACCCCGACGCTGGGCGGGGGAAACGCACAGATACGCAGTATTTT
V: TRBV27; D: TRBD1; size: -; J: TRBJ1-4; CDR3: CASTGQGEKLFF; DNA: TGTGCCAGCACTGGACAGGGAGAAAAACTGTTTTTT
V: TRBV15; D: TRBD2; size: -; J: TRBJ2-1; CDR3: CATSPTSGRLNEQFF; DNA: TGTGCCACCAGCCCAACTAGCGGGAGGTTAAATGAGCAGTTCTTC
V: TRBV29-1; D: -; size: -; J: TRBJ2-7; CDR3: CSVGGQTYEQYF; DNA: TGCAGCGTAGGAGGACAGACCTACGAGCAGTACTTC
V: TRBV10-2; D: TRBD1; size: -; J: TRBJ2-1; CDR3: CASTSGTGGGGEQFF; DNA: TGCGCCAGCACCTCCGGGACAGGGGGAGGCGGTGAGCAGTTCTTC
V: TRBV12-5; D: TRBD1; size: -; J: TRBJ2-2; CDR3: CASGPQGARGYPPGTGELFF; DNA: TGTGCTAGTGGTCCCCAGGGAGCCAGGGGGTACCCACCGGGGACCGGGGAGCTGTTTTTT
V: TRBV9; D: -; size: -; J: TRBJ2-1; CDR3: CASSPSGVYFGEQFF; DNA: TGTGCCAGCAGCCCCTCGGGAGTTTATTTCGGTGAGCAGTTCTTC
V: TRBV28; D: -; size: -; J: TRBJ2-7; CDR3: CASSSSYEQYF; DNA: TGTGCCAGCAGTAGCTCCTACGAGCAGTACTTC
V: TRBV29-1; D: -; size: few; J: TRBJ1-1; CDR3: CSVEGNTEAFF; DNA: TGCAGCGTCGAAGGGAACACTGAAGCTTTCTTT
V: TRBV27; D: TRBD1; size: -; J: TRBJ2-5; CDR3: CASSLSPGTEQETQYF; DNA: TGTGCCAGCAGTTTATCCCCCGGGACAGAACAAGAGACCCAGTACTTC
V: TRBV28; D: -; size: -; J: TRBJ2-1; CDR3: CASSLSGNEQFF; DNA: TGTGCCAGCAGTTTATCCGGGAATGAGCAGTTCTTC
V: TRBV30; D: -; size: -; J: TRBJ2-6; CDR3: CAWSTRVSSGANVLTF; DNA: TGTGCCTGGAGTACCAGGGTAAGCTCTGGGGCCAACGTCCTGACTTTC
V: TRBV2; D: -; size: -; J: TRBJ1-1; CDR3: CASSIDRGADEAFF; DNA: TGTGCCAGCTCAATTGATAGGGGGGCGGATGAAGCTTTCTTT
V: TRBV28; D: -; size: once; J: TRBJ2-5; CDR3: CASWGIETQYF; DNA: TGTGCCAGCTGGGGAATAGAGACCCAGTACTTC
V: TRBV5-4; D: TRBD1; size: -; J: TRBJ1-1; CDR3: CASSVTGATEAFF; DNA: TGTGCCAGCAGCGTGACAGGGGCCACTGAAGCTTTCTTT
V: TRBV27; D: TRBD2; size: -; J: TRBJ2-1; CDR3: CASSETGTSGMLEFF; DNA: TGTGCCAGCTCCGAAACGGGGACTAGCGGGATGTTGGAGTTCTTC
V: TRBV7-9; D: -; size: -; J: TRBJ2-7; CDR3: CASSFGSSYEQYF; DNA: TGTGCCAGCAGCTTCGGGAGCTCCTACGAGCAGTACTTC
V: TRBV28; D: TRBD2; size: once; J: TRBJ2-1; CDR3: CASSLPSGYNEQFF; DNA: TGTGCCAGCAGTTTACCTAGCGGGTACAATGAGCAGTTCTTC
V: TRBV15; D: -; size: -; J: TRBJ1-2; CDR3: CATSVGAANYGYTF; DNA: TGTGCCACCAGCGTTGGGGCAGCTAACTATGGCTACACCTTC
V: TRBV5-6; D: TRBD2; size: -; J: TRBJ2-5; CDR3: CASSIGTSGRRETQYF; DNA: TGTGCCAGCAGCATTGGGACTAGCGGGAGACGAGAGACCCAGTACTTC
V: TRBV28; D: -; size: -; J: TRBJ2-1; CDR3: CASSPPYSSYNEQFF; DNA: TGTGCCAGCAGTCCACCCTATAGCTCCTACAATGAGCAGTTCTTC
V: TRBV5-4; D: TRBD2; size: -; J: TRBJ2-5; CDR3: CASSFAGGQETQYF; DNA: TGTGCCAGCAGCTTCGCGGGAGGGCAAGAGACCCAGTACTTC
V: TRBV11-2; D: -; size: -; J: TRBJ2-7; CDR3: CASSLDSYFSYEQYF; DNA: TGTGCCAGCAGCTTGGATAGCTATTTTTCCTACGAGCAGTACTTC
V: TRBV29-1; D: -; size: -; J: TRBJ2-3; CDR3: CSVEGANTDTQYF; DNA: TGCAGCGTTGAAGGGGCCAACACAGATACGCAGTATTTT
V: TRBV7-9; D: -; size: -; J: TRBJ2-6; CDR3: CASTPPGFSGANVLTF; DNA: TGTGCCAGCACTCCCCCGGGGTTCTCTGGGGCCAACGTCCTGACTTTC
V: TRBV6-5; D: -; size: -; J: TRBJ2-7; CDR3: CASSRAMGYEQYF; DNA: TGTGCCAGCAGCCGCGCGATGGGCTACGAGCAGTACTTC
V: TRBV7-9; D: -; size: -; J: TRBJ2-7; CDR3: CASSFSVGSHEQYF; DNA: TGTGCCAGCAGCTTCTCAGTGGGGTCTCACGAGCAGTACTTC
V: TRBV5-1; D: -; size: -; J: TRBJ1-1; CDR3: CASSLSPGSLGELMNTEAFF; DNA: TGCGCCAGCAGCTTGTCCCCGGGGAGTTTAGGGGAACTAATGAACACTGAAGCTTTCTTT
V: TRBV7-8; D: -; size: -; J: TRBJ2-1; CDR3: CASSLFSQAASYNEQFF; DNA: TGTGCCAGCAGCTTATTTTCGCAGGCGGCCTCCTACAATGAGCAGTTCTTC
V: TRBV11-1; D: -; size: -; J: TRBJ2-7; CDR3: CASSLAQDYEQYF; DNA: TGTGCCAGCAGCTTAGCGCAAGACTACGAGCAGTACTTC
V: TRBV9; D: TRBD2; size: once; J: TRBJ2-1; CDR3: CASSASGGYNEQFF; DNA: TGTGCCAGCAGCGCTAGCGGGGGCTACAATGAGCAGTTCTTC
V: TRBV12-5; D: -; size: -; J: TRBJ2-1; CDR3: CASGLGQANEQFF; DNA: TGTGCTAGTGGTTTGGGACAGGCCAATGAGCAGTTCTTC
V: TRBV2; D: -; size: once; J: TRBJ2-1; CDR3: CARPGRGTYNEQFF; DNA: TGTGCCAGACCAGGACGCGGGACGTACAATGAGCAGTTCTTC
V: TRBV7-9; D: -; size: -; J: TRBJ1-4; CDR3: CASSAHESEKLFF; DNA: TGTGCCAGCAGCGCTCACGAGTCTGAAAAACTGTTTTTT
V: TRBV6-1; D: -; size: once; J: TRBJ2-7; CDR3: CASSGLRDSTYEQYF; DNA: TGTGCCAGCAGTGGCCTCCGGGACTCCACCTACGAGCAGTACTTC
V: TRBV28; D: -; size: -; J: TRBJ2-3; CDR3: CATYGPSTDTQYF; DNA: TGTGCCACCTACGGACCGAGCACAGATACGCAGTATTTT
V: TRBV28; D: -; size: -; J: TRBJ2-3; CDR3: CASSPGGEEYTQYF; DNA: TGTGCCAGCAGCCCAGGGGGGGAAGAATATACGCAGTATTTT
V: TRBV5-8; D: -; size: -; J: TRBJ2-5; CDR3: CASSHSPLETQYF; DNA: TGTGCCAGCAGCCATTCACCACTAGAGACCCAGTACTTC
V: TRBV28; D: -; size: -; J: TRBJ2-7; CDR3: CASSLAQYLLYEQYF; DNA: TGTGCCAGCAGTTTAGCCCAGTACCTCCTCTACGAGCAGTACTTC
V: TRBV4-2; D: TRBD2; size: -; J: TRBJ2-7; CDR3: CASSQDSGSDAYEQYF; DNA: TGTGCCAGCAGCCAAGACAGCGGGAGTGATGCCTACGAGCAGTACTTC